This T cell receptor (beta chain) was profiled in a study of T cells in Graves' hyperthyroidism and ophthalmopathy. Overall study findings and caveats: The majority of expanded thyroid clonotypes above 0.001 also appeared in blood.

The study based diagnoses on clinical symptoms, serum thyroxine and TRAb, thyroid ultrasound and orbital computed tomography. The CDR3 has 15 residues. V gave up 7 bases and J gave up 3 bases, with 17 bases separating them. Germline V CDR1 and CDR2: MNHEY, SMNVEV (reference sequence). Amplification of TCR beta CDR3 regions used RNA as the template. HTBI primers were employed in a first-round RT-PCR of the TCR CDR3. TCRdb reanalysed the multiplex PCR reads using MiXCR and keeps one entry per CDR3 protein. The sample records about 610,000 distinct CDR3 sequences, approximately 16% being singletons. This clonotype was seen many times. Antigen unknown.

Source material: blood. V gene TRBV27 combines with J gene TRBJ2-3, with D tentatively TRBD2 (7 bases). The sequence derives from a woman aged 40 to 50 with Graves' ophthalmopathy. The CDR3 DNA reads as TGTGCCAGCAAGGAGGGGGGGAGGAGGACAGATACGCAGTATTTT. Residues: CASKEGGRRTDTQYF.